This TCR beta chain was captured in a study of OX40 agonist ivuxolimab in advanced cancers. On the study more broadly: A partial response was reached by three patients: one with hepatocellular carcinoma and two with cutaneous melanoma.

Some clones are missing from TCRdb's copy, which holds only in-frame ones; the method was immunoSEQ multiplex PCR. The table has about 80,000 clones, 90% to 95% seen once. General study points: Antigen specificity remained undetermined for the expanded peripheral T cells.

V dropped 6 bases and J dropped 6; count of bases not matched to a gene: 11. The CDR3 covers 15 residues. Germline V gene data show CDR1 as MNHEY and CDR2 as SVGAGI. Concerning this clone: No antigen is known for it.

This TCR was sampled from an adult with an advanced solid tumor such as melanoma, head and neck, liver or kidney cancer. The sample here was CD4+ or CD8+ T cells sorted from blood, taken in a trial of the OX40 agonist ivuxolimab. This rearrangement joins TRBV6-5 to TRBJ2-7, with 10 bases that match TRBD2. CDR3 in DNA: TGTGCCAGCAGATCTATCCCCGGACTAGCGGCCGAGCAGTACTTC. It is translated as CASRSIPGLAAEQYF.